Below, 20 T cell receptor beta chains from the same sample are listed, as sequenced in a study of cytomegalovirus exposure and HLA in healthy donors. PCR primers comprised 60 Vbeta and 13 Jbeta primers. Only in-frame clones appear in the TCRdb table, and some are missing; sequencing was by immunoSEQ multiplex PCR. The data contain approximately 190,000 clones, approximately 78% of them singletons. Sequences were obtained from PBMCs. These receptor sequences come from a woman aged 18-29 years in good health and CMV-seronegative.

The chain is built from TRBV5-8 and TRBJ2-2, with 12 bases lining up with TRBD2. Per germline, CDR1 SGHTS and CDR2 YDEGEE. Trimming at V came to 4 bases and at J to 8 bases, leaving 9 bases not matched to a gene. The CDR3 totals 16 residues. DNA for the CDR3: TGTGCCAGCAGCGACCGACTAGCGGGGGTGACAGGGGAGCTGTTTTTT. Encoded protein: CASSDRLAGVTGELFF. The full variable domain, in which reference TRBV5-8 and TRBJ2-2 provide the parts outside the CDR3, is EAGVTQSPTHLIKTRGQQATLRCSPISGHTSVYWYQQALGLGLQFLLWYDEGEERNRGNFPPRFSGRQFPNYSSELNVNALELEDSALYLCASSDRLAGVTGELFFGEGSRLTVL.

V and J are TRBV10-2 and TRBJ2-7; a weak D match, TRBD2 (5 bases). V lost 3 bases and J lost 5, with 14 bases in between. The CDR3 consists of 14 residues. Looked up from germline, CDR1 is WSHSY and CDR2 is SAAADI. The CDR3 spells CASSEGLAIHEQYF. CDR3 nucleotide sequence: TGCGCCAGCAGTGAAGGGCTAGCTATCCACGAGCAGTACTTC.

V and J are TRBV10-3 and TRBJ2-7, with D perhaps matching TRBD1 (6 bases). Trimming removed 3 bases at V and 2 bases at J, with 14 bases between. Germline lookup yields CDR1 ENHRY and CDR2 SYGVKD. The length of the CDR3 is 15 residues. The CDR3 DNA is TGTGCCATCAGTGATCCGACAGGCGGACCCTACGAGCAGTACTTC. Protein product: CAISDPTGGPYEQYF.

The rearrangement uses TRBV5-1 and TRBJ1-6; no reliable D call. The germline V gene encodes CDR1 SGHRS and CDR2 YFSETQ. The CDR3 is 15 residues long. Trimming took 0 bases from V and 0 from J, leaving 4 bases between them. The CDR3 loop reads CASSLGGSYNSPLHF. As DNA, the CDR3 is TGCGCCAGCAGCTTGGGCGGCTCCTATAATTCACCCCTCCACTTT.

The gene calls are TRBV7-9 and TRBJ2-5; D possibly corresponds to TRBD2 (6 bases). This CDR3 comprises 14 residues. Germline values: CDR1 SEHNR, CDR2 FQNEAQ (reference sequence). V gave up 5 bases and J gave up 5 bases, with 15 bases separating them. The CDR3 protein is CASSDRDWPETQYF. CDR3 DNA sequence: TGTGCCAGCAGCGACCGGGACTGGCCGGAGACCCAGTACTTC.

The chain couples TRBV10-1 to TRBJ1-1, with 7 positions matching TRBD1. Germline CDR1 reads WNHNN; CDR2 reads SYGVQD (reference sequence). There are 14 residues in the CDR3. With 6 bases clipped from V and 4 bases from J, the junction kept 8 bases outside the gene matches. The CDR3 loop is CASSWTSGGTEAFF. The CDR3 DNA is TGCGCCAGCAGCTGGACTTCAGGGGGCACTGAAGCTTTCTTT.

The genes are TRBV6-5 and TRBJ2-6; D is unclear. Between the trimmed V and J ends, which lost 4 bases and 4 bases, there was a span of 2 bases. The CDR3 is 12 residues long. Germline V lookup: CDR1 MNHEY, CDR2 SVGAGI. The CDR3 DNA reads TGTGCCAGCAGTTCGGGGGCCAACGTCCTGACTTTC. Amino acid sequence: CASSSGANVLTF.

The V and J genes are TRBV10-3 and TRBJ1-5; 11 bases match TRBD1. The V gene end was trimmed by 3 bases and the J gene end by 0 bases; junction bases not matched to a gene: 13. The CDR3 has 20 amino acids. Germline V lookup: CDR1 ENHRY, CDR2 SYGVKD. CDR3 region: CAISESPGGTGGISNQPQHF. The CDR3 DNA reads TGTGCCATCAGTGAATCCCCCGGCGGGACAGGGGGTATTAGCAATCAGCCCCAGCATTTT.

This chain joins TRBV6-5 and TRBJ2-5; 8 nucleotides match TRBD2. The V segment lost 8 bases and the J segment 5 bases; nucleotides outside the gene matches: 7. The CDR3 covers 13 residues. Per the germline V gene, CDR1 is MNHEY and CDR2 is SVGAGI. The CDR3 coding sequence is TGTGCCAGCGCGAGCGGGAGTGGGGAGACCCAGTACTTC. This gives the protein CASASGSGETQYF.

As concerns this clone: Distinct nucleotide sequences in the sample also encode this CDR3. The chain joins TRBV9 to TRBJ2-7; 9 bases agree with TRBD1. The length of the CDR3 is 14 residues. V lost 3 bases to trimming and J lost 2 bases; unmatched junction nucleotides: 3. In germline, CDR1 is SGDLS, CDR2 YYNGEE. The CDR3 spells CASSGGQGPYEQYF. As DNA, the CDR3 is TGTGCCAGCAGCGGTGGACAGGGGCCCTACGAGCAGTACTTC.

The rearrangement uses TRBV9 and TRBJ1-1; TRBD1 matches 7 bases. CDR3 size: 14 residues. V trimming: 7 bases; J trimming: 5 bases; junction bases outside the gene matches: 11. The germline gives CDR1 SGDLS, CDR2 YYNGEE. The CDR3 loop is CASAVGVRGTEAFF. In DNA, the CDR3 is TGTGCCAGCGCCGTCGGGGTCAGGGGGACTGAAGCTTTCTTT.

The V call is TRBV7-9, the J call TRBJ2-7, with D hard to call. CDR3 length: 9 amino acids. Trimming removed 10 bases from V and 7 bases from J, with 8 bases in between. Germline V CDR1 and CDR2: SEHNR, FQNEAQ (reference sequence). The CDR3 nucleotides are TGTGCCACCTCGACAGAGCAGTACTTC. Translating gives CATSTEQYF.

CDR3 DNA sequence: TGTGCCAGCAGCTTGGGGGCCGGGACTAGCACAGATACGCAGTATTTT. Translating it yields CASSLGAGTSTDTQYF. The chain couples TRBV5-6 to TRBJ2-3; weak D call: TRBD2 (6 bases). V was pared by 0 bases and J by 0 bases, with 11 bases between. Germline values: CDR1 SGHDT, CDR2 YYEEEE. CDR3 size: 16 residues.

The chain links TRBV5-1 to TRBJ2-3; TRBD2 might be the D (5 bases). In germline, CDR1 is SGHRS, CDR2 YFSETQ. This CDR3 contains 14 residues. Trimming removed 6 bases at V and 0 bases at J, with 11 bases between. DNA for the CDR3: TGCGCCAGCATGAGCGGATCTAGCACAGATACGCAGTATTTT. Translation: CASMSGSSTDTQYF. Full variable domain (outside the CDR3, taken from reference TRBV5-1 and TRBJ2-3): KAGVTQTPRYLIKTRGQQVTLSCSPISGHRSVSWYQQTPGQGLQFLFEYFSETQRNKGNFPGRFSGRQFSNSRSEMNVSTLELGDSALYLCASMSGSSTDTQYFGPGTRLTVL.

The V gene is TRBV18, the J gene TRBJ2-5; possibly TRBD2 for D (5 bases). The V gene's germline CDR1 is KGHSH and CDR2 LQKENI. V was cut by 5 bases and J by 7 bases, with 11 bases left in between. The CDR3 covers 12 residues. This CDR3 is CASSWLEGTQYF. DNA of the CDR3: TGTGCCAGCTCATGGCTCGAGGGGACCCAGTACTTC.

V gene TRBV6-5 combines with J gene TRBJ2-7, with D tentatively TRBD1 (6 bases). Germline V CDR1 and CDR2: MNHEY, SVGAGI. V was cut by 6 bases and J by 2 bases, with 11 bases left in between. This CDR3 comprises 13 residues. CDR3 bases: TGTGCCAGCAGCCAGGGACAAGCCTACGAGCAGTACTTC. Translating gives CASSQGQAYEQYF.

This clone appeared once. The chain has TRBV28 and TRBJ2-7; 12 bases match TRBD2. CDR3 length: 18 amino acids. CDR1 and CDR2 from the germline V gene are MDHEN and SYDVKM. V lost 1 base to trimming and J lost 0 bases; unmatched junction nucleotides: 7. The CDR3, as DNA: TGTGCCAGCAGTTTATTCTTGGCTAGCGGGAGGGACTCCTACGAGCAGTACTTC. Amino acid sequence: CASSLFLASGRDSYEQYF.

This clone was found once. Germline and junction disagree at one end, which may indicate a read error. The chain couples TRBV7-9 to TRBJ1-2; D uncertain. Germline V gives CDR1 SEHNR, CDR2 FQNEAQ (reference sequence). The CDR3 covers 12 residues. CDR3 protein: CSSSPENYGYTF. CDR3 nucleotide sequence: TGTTCCAGCAGTCCGGAGAACTATGGCTACACCTTC.

As DNA, the CDR3 is TGTGCCAGCAGTGGGGAGGGGGGGGTCGGGGAGCTGTTTTTT. Translation: CASSGEGGVGELFF. The rearrangement joins TRBV6-1 to TRBJ2-2, with D perhaps TRBD2 (7 bases). The CDR3 runs 14 residues. CDR1 is MNHNS, CDR2 SASEGT, per germline. V lost 4 bases and J 7 bases, leaving 13 bases between the germline ends.

The DNA for the CDR3 is TGTGCCAGCAGTTACCAAGGACTAGCGGGCTACGAGCAGTACTTC. Translation: CASSYQGLAGYEQYF. The chain combines TRBV6-5 with TRBJ2-7; 11 positions match TRBD2. Germline CDR1 is MNHEY and CDR2 is SVGAGI. The CDR3 length is 15 residues. Losses at the gene ends were 2 bases for V and 3 bases for J; bases not matched to a gene: 3.